This note documents a single T cell receptor beta chain sequence. The source of the sample is a study of blood T cell repertoires in COVID-19. About the study: The United States, Italy and Spain were the sources of the acute and convalescent COVID-19 samples. PBMCs, B-cell-depleted T cells, or T cells were the source of the cDNA or gDNA that made up the material.

Germline V gene lookup returns CDR1 SGHRS and CDR2 YFSETQ. This CDR3 contains 14 residues. Trimming removed 6 bases at V and 7 bases at J, with 20 bases between. In the original processing: The assay estimated nucleated cells by amplifying reference gene primers. Generated by immunoSEQ multiplex PCR, the TCRdb table keeps only in-frame clones and is missing some. V and J calls and clone size follow that table, whereas D and trimming were derived from the DNA. Among approximately 250,000 clones listed, about 83% were seen once. The sequenced sample was peripheral blood. The rearrangement joins TRBV5-1 to TRBJ2-7, with D maybe TRBD2 (7 bases). This receptor was identified in a human donor in a cohort sampled during active COVID-19. This CDR3 is CASMFWGGLREQYF. CDR3 nucleotide sequence: TGCGCCAGCATGTTCTGGGGGGGCTTGAGGGAGCAGTACTTC.